This TCR beta chain came from a study of shared clonotypes between healthy human individuals. The donor cohort consisted entirely of Caucasian adults residing in Nashville, Tennessee. The CDR3 totals 13 residues. The germline CDR1 and CDR2 sequences are WSHSY and SAAADI. Trimming took off 4 bases at V and 6 bases at J, with 9 bases between the two ends. As for this clone: Its specificity is not known.

PCR replicates performed on unsorted PBMC used around 0.3 ug DNA, 29,000 or so T cell genomes. The method was immunoSEQ multiplex PCR; TCRdb's version includes in-frame clones alone and lacks a portion of them. This sample carries about 510,000 clones, roughly 85% of them seen once, and the ten largest clones take around 13%. Study results and caveats: Collection of samples was limited to blood; tissue repertoires likely differ.

The TCR originated in a middle-aged woman in good health. Some clones in this sample may be carry-over from other donors' samples. Sequenced material: PBMCs. This sequence joins TRBV10-2 and TRBJ2-2, with no clear D. The CDR3 here is CASSAQGPGELFF. DNA of the CDR3: TGCGCCAGCAGTGCCCAAGGGCCCGGGGAGCTGTTTTTT.